The rows below give T cell receptor beta chains drawn from one sample of a study of graft-versus-host responses after intestinal transplantation. Generated by immunoSEQ multiplex PCR, the TCRdb table keeps only in-frame clones and is missing some. The table shows approximately 89,000 clones, with about nine tenths occurring only once. Sequencing was performed on PBMCs, taken 450 to 460 days after intestinal transplant. Source of these receptors: a human patient who received an intestinal transplant, so some T cells may come from the graft donor. Both conserved end residues are part of each CDR3. D genes are given only for firm matches. A row's size may be missing; if present it is once, few, many or a size class.

d_call	v_call	j_call	clone_size	cdr3_aa	cdr3_nt
NA	TRBV9	TRBJ2-7	NA	CASSVVVGPSYREQYF	TGTGCCAGCAGCGTAGTGGTGGGACCATCATATCGGGAGCAGTACTTC
NA	TRBV10-2	TRBJ2-1	NA	CAVLGYEQFF	TGCGCCGTGTTAGGGTATGAGCAGTTCTTC
TRBD1	TRBV7-6	TRBJ2-7	NA	CASSLRGTDYEQYF	TGTGCCAGCAGCTTGCGAGGGACAGACTACGAGCAGTACTTC
TRBD1	TRBV11-2	TRBJ2-7	NA	CASRKQGWEQYF	TGTGCCAGCAGGAAACAGGGGTGGGAGCAGTACTTC
NA	TRBV6-1	TRBJ2-2	NA	CASSRTANTGELFF	TGTGCCAGCAGTAGGACAGCGAACACCGGGGAGCTGTTTTTT
NA	TRBV7-9	TRBJ1-3	NA	CASSLGGSGNTIYF	TGTGCCAGCAGCTTGGGGGGCTCTGGAAACACCATATATTTT
TRBD1	TRBV23-1	TRBJ1-5	NA	CASKSWDRHQPQHF	TGCGCCAGCAAGTCGTGGGACAGGCATCAGCCCCAGCATTTT
NA	TRBV9	TRBJ2-1	NA	CASSVHVSGSLVDEQFF	TGTGCCAGCAGCGTACATGTATCGGGGAGTCTTGTCGATGAGCAGTTCTTC
NA	TRBV7-6	TRBJ1-3	NA	CASSWGTTGNTIYF	TGTGCCAGCAGCTGGGGGACAACGGGAAACACCATATATTTT
TRBD1	TRBV29-1	TRBJ1-1	NA	CSVSGGSNTEAFF	TGCAGCGTTTCAGGGGGTTCGAACACTGAAGCTTTCTTT
NA	TRBV19	TRBJ1-2	NA	CASRGGGYGYTF	TGTGCCAGTAGGGGGGGAGGCTATGGCTACACCTTC
NA	TRBV9	TRBJ1-1	NA	CASSDYRDTAEAFF	TGTGCCAGCAGCGATTACCGGGACACCGCTGAAGCTTTCTTT
NA	TRBV7-8	TRBJ2-3	NA	CASRHYTDTQYF	TGTGCCAGCAGACACTACACAGATACGCAGTATTTT
NA	TRBV5-5	TRBJ2-2	NA	CASSPWGLNTGELFF	TGTGCCAGCAGCCCCTGGGGTTTGAACACCGGGGAGCTGTTTTTT
NA	TRBV2	TRBJ1-2	once	CASSERGPGDYGYTF	TGTGCCAGCAGTGAAAGGGGCCCGGGGGACTATGGCTACACCTTC
NA	TRBV14	TRBJ1-1	NA	CASSPALEAFF	TGTGCCAGCAGCCCCGCCCTTGAAGCTTTCTTT
NA	TRBV11-2	TRBJ1-1	NA	CASSPTGTQAFF	TGTGCCAGCAGCCCCACAGGGACCCAAGCTTTCTTT
NA	TRBV6-5	TRBJ2-2	NA	CASSYSVSTNTGELFF	TGTGCCAGCAGTTACTCGGTATCTACGAACACCGGGGAGCTGTTTTTT
NA	TRBV2	TRBJ1-5	NA	CASSEMGGSWGNQPQHF	TGTGCCAGCAGCGAAATGGGGGGGAGTTGGGGCAATCAGCCCCAGCATTTT
NA	TRBV6-5	TRBJ1-1	NA	CASSQRSGNTEAFF	TGTGCCAGCAGCCAGAGGTCAGGGAACACTGAAGCTTTCTTT
NA	TRBV5-1	TRBJ2-7	NA	CASSPSDGSYEQYF	TGCGCCAGCAGCCCCTCAGACGGCTCCTACGAGCAGTACTTC
NA	TRBV13	TRBJ1-1	NA	CASTIPAGDVNTEAFF	TGTGCCAGCACCATCCCCGCCGGGGACGTGAACACTGAAGCTTTCTTT
TRBD2	TRBV5-1	TRBJ2-7	NA	CASSLVGTSSYEQYF	TGCGCCAGCAGCTTGGTAGGGACTAGCTCCTACGAGCAGTACTTC
NA	TRBV6-1	TRBJ1-1	NA	CASSQGGTTEAFF	TGTGCCAGCAGCCAAGGAGGGACTACTGAAGCTTTCTTT
TRBD1	TRBV5-6	TRBJ1-2	NA	CASSLGTRGNYGYTF	TGTGCCAGCAGCTTAGGCACCAGGGGGAACTATGGCTACACCTTC